This entry features one T cell receptor (beta chain) sequence. This specimen belongs to a study of long-term antiretroviral therapy in people with HIV. Trimming took off 7 bases at V and 5 bases at J, with 20 bases between the two ends. This CDR3 has 16 amino acids. CDR1 and CDR2 from the germline V gene are LNHDA and SQIVND (reference sequence). The cryopreserved samples used held about 1-10 million PBMC prior to extraction of DNA. immunoSEQ v3.0 was run at survey level. The repertoire was sequenced with immunoSEQ multiplex PCR; TCRdb's copy has only in-frame clones and lacks some. The sample lists about 15,000 clones; roughly 88% were seen once.

J is TRBJ1-4 and V is TRBV19, with D maybe TRBD1 (5 bases). This TCR derives from a woman in her twenties or thirties with HIV. The material was unsorted PBMCs, obtained more than 2.2 years before starting antiretroviral therapy. CDR3 sequence: CASTQSPDGGNEKLFF. The CDR3 nucleotides are TGTGCCAGTACCCAATCCCCGGACGGGGGGAATGAAAAACTGTTTTTT.